This T cell receptor (beta chain) was identified during a study of T cell responses to AZD1222 COVID-19 vaccine. A remark on this clone: Its cognate antigen is unknown.

The CDR3 extends over 13 amino acids. V was clipped by 6 bases and J by 8 bases; unmatched bases: 4. The germline gives CDR1 ENHRY, CDR2 SYGVKD. Study-wide results and limits: Spike regions recognized by vaccine-associated CD4 TCRs spanned the protein, led by 160-218 and 743-854. Seropositive AZD1222 recipients at baseline numbered only 5 or 6.

Sequenced by immunoSEQ multiplex PCR; TCRdb stores in-frame clones only, minus some. The top ten hold about 3% of the sample, which has 200,000 or so clones, 85% to 90% seen once. The sequence derives from an adult in good health. V is TRBV10-3 and J is TRBJ2-4; 10 positions agree with TRBD1. The sample here was peripheral blood, taken on day 0 of MenACWY control vaccination. The CDR3 DNA sequence: TGTGCCATCAGAGGACAGGGGGGGGACATTCAGTACTTC. Its protein product is CAIRGQGGDIQYF.